This T cell receptor (beta chain) was documented in a study of early T cells in non-severe SARS-CoV-2 infection. The overall study: The sequenced material was bulk RNA from unsorted whole blood, and its chains were unpaired.

Attachment of unique molecular identifiers to individual cDNA molecules was performed. TCRdb redid the calling of the 5' RACE reads with MiXCR, one entry per CDR3 protein. The sample contains 70,000 to 95,000 distinct CDR3 sequences, 14% of which appear only once. Notes on this clonotype: Its antigen is unidentified.

CDR1 and CDR2 from the germline V gene are SEHNR and FQNEAQ (reference sequence). Trimming took off 5 bases at V and 9 bases at J, with 14 bases between the two ends. This CDR3 has 13 amino acids. Study results and limitations: The study's VDJdb matching favored anti-spike CD8 responses and missed private and CD4 specificities.

The clonotype comes from an adult who was a healthcare worker with PCR-confirmed SARS-CoV-2 infection or an uninfected control (not recorded which). Material: whole blood. The rearrangement links TRBV7-9 to TRBJ2-4; D might be TRBD2 (5 bases). The chain's CDR3 is CASSLRAFGIQYF. In DNA, the CDR3 is TGTGCCAGCAGCCTGCGGGCCTTTGGCATTCAGTACTTC.